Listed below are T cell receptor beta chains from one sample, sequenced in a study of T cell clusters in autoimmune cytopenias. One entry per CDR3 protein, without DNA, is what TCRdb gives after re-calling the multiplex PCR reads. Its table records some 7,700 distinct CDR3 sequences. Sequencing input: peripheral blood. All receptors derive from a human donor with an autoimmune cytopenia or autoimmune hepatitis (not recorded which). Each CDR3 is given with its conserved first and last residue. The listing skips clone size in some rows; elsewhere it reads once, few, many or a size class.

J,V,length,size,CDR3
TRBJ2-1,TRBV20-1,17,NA,CSAAGTSGSGVGNEQFF
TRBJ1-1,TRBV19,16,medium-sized,CASSMPRQGANTEAFF
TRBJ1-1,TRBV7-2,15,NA,CASSLAKGLDTEAFF
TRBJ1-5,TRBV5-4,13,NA,CASSLTPGEPQHF
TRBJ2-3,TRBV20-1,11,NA,CSAPGVDTQYF
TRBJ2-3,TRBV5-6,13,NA,CASSLGGSDTQYF
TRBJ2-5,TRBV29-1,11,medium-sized,CSAPSRETQYF
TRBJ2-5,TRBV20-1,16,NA,CSAPEPAGGTGETQYF
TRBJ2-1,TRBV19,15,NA,CASRPGQGALTEQYF
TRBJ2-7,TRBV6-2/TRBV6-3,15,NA,CASRGTGTFGDEQYF
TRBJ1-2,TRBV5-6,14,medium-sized,CASSLGRGQYGYTF
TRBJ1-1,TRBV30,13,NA,CAWSLQGGPEAFF
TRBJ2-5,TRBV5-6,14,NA,CASSHRGIQETQYF
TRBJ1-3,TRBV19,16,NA,CASSIEGDNSGNTIYF
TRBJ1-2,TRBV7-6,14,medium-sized,CASSLGGEVSGYTF
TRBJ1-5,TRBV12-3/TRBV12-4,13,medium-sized,CASSRQGNQPQHF
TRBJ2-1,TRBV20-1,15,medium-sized,CSATPSRQGVNEQFF
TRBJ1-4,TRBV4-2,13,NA,CASSQDSGEKLFF
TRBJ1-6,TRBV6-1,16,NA,CASYGRIQNFNSPLHF
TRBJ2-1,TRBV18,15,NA,CASSPGLFTYNEQFF
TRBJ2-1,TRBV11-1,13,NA,CASSRGAKNEQFF
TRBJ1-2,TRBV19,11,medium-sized,CASGLSYGYTF
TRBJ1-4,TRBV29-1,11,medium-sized,CSVSFRGKLFF
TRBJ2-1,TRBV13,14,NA,CASSLGRGYNEQFF
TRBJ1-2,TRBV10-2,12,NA,CASGTPNYGYTF
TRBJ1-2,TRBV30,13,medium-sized,CAWSVPGNYGYTF
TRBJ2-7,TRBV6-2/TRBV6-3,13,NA,CATQGWASYEQYF
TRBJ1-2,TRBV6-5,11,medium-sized,CACRTGYGYTF
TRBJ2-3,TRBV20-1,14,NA,CSAPPPDGTDTQYF
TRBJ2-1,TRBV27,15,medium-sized,CASSRELEPYNEQFF
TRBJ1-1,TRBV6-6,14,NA,CASSSQGSLTEAFF
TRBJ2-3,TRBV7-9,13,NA,CASSSSPLDTQYF
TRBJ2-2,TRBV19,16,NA,CASQSGGGWNTGELFF
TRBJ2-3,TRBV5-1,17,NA,CASSLTFSADLRDTQYF
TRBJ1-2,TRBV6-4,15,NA,CASSGGAGSNYGYTF
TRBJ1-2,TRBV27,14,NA,CASKKQGSRYGYTF
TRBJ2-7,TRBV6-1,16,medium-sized,CASSEKLVWTAGEQYF
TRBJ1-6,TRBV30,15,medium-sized,CAWSVIGTIGSPLHF
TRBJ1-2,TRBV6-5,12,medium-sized,CASSTRGGDYTF
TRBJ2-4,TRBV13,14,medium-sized,CASSTDRGGGIQYF
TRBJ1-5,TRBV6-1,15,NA,CASRNNNRSNQPQHF
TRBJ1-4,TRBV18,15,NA,CASSPRGGPNEKLFF
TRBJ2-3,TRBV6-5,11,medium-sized,CASSTTDTQYF
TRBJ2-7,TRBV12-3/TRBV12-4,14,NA,CASSPRWASGGGYF
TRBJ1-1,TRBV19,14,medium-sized,CATQKQGGSTEAFF
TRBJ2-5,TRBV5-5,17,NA,CASSRGLAGRHEETQYF
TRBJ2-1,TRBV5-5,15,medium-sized,CASSLDGRSHNEQFF
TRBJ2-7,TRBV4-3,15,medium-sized,CASSQERHSNYEQYF
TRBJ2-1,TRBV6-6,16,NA,CASSIAGGRSYNEQFF
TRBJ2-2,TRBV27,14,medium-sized,CASSQTGATGELFF
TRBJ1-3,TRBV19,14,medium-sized,CASSIGAVGNTIYF
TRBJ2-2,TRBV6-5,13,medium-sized,CASRQGGTGELFF
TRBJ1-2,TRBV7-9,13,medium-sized,CASSFQGGHGYTF